Sequencing of this T cell receptor (beta chain) was carried out in a study of T cells after yellow fever vaccination (dated by TCRdb to the late 2010s). Study-level background: The SMART-Seq v4 Ultra Low Input RNA kit was used to prepare libraries from fractions with low cell numbers. Bulk TCR alpha and beta repertoires were sequenced longitudinally to track T-cell clones before and after primary and booster YFV17D yellow fever vaccination. Two healthy male donors, one aged 18 to 30 and one aged 30 to 40 years, made up the cohort. Bulk PBMC replicates and cell subsets were isolated from blood drawn at multiple timepoints before and after both primary and secondary immunization.

What the work shows at the level of the full study, not this receptor alone: Because abundant contaminating clonotypes from the bulk population could be contained in FACS-sorted repertoires, computational filtering was required. The secondary T-cell response was weaker than the primary response but faster, peaking on day 5 instead of day 15. A small share of clonotypes was detected in both CD4 and CD8 compartments, with the overlap likely arising from convergent recombination. After the booster, most of the clones that had expanded following primary vaccination were detected again (just under 97% of CD4 and roughly nine tenths of CD8), which suggests that memory was broadly maintained. The study included only a couple of donors, which limits how far the findings can be generalized.

V gives up 7 bases and J gives up 0 bases, and the segment between their germline ends measures 10 bases. The germline V gene gives CDR1 as MNHNS and CDR2 as SASEGT. From cysteine to phenylalanine, the CDR3 is 15 amino acids long. The CDR3 DNA has 45 bases and is translated from base 1. With respect to this clonotype: Which antigen it targets is not known. Qualities for individual bases were not recorded, and no much larger clone is one base off.

The sample was run on an Illumina NovaSeq 6000. TCR cDNA was synthesized by 5'RACE template switching, through which a universal primer site and unique molecular identifiers were introduced. Priming of cDNA synthesis was performed from both the TCR alpha and TCR beta constant segments. Libraries were amplified in two PCR steps, with sample barcodes and sequencing adapters added in the second step. Sequencing of libraries was performed on Illumina HiSeq 2500 (2x100 bp) or NovaSeq (2x150 bp). The source study handled its data this way. MIGEC was used to demultiplex reads and collapse the reads into UMI consensus sequences, and MiXCR was used for V(D)J alignment. Vaccine-responding clonotypes were defined with edgeR using replicate PBMC samples, requiring FDR below 0.01 and a log2 fold change above 5 up to day 15. CD4 or CD8 identity was assigned to each bulk clonotype according to whether the clonotype was present at higher abundance in the sequenced CD4 repertoire or the sequenced CD8 repertoire. TCRdb reworked the public reads: Q25 trimming with fastp, MiXCR clone assembly, productive beta chains retained. Rows are combined by CDR3 protein, so each entry shows the most common genes and DNA. The V and J calls come from TCRdb's annotation, not from the publication. The sample table records hundreds of thousands of distinct CDR3 sequences; about an eighth of these occur just once. The top ten clonotypes cover 2.5% to 3.5% of the sample.

The meaning of the sample's treatment or condition label: live attenuated yellow fever vaccine strain. PBMCs were isolated from peripheral blood using a standard Ficoll-Paque protocol. Dynabeads CD4 and CD8 positive selection kits were used to isolate the CD4 and CD8 T-cell fractions. TriZol was used to extract RNA from bulk PBMCs, from CD4 and CD8 fractions, and from dextramer-positive and dextramer-negative fractions. The chain was built from TRBV6-1 and TRBJ2-6; a confident D gene designation cannot be given. The material was CD4+ T cells sorted from PBMCs, obtained 15 days after the yellow fever booster vaccination. The source is a man between 18 and 29 years old who received the YFV17D yellow fever vaccine. The nucleotides are TGTGCCAGCAATCCAGTGAGCTCTGGGGCCAACGTCCTGACTTTC. Its product reads: CASNPVSSGANVLTF.